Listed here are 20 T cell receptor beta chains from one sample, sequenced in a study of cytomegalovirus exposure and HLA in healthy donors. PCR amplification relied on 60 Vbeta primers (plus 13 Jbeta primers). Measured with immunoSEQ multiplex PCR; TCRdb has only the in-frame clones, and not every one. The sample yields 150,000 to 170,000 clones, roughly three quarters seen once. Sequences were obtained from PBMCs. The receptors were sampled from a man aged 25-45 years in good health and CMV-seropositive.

The CDR3 nucleotides read TGTGCCAGCAGTGGGAATCTAGCGTCAGGCGATGAGCAGTTCTTC. The encoded protein is CASSGNLASGDEQFF. V is TRBV28 and J is TRBJ2-1; D is perhaps TRBD2 (6 bases). The CDR3 spans 15 residues. Trimming took off 5 bases at V and 8 bases at J, with 19 bases between the two ends. Germline loops: CDR1 MDHEN, CDR2 SYDVKM.

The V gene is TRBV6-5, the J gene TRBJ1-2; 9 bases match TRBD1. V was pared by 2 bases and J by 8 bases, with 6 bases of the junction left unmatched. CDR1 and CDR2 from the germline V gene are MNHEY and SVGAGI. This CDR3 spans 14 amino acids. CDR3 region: CASSYNRGREGYTF. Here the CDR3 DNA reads TGTGCCAGCAGTTACAACAGGGGGCGCGAGGGCTACACCTTC.

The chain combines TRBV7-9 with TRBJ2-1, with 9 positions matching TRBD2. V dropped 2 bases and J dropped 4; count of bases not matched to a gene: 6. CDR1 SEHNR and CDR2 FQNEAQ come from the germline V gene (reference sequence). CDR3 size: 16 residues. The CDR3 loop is CASSLISGSRYNEQFF. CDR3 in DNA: TGTGCCAGCAGCTTAATTAGCGGGAGTCGGTACAATGAGCAGTTCTTC.

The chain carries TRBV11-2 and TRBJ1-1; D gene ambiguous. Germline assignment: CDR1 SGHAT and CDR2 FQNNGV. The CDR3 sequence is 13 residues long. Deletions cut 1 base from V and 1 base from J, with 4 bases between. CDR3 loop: CASSLAQNTEAFF. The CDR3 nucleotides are TGTGCCAGCAGCTTAGCCCAGAACACTGAAGCTTTCTTT.

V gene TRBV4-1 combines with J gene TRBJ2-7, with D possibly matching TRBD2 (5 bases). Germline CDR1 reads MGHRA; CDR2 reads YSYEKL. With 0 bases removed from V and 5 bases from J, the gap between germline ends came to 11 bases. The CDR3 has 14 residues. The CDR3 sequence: CASSQDSTRDEQYF. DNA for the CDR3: TGCGCCAGCAGCCAAGATTCCACTAGGGACGAGCAGTACTTC.

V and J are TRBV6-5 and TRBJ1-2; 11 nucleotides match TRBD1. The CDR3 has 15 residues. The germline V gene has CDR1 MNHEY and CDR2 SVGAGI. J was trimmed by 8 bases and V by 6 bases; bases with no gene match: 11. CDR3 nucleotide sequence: TGTGCCAGCAGCCTTAACGGACAGGGGGCTTGCGGCTACACCTTC. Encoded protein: CASSLNGQGACGYTF.

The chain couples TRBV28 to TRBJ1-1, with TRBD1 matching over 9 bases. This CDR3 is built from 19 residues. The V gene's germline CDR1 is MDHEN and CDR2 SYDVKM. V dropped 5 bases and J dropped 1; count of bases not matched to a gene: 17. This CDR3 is CASSPGGTGMMMRNTEAFF. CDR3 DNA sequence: TGTGCCAGCAGTCCGGGGGGGACAGGGATGATGATGAGGAACACTGAAGCTTTCTTT.

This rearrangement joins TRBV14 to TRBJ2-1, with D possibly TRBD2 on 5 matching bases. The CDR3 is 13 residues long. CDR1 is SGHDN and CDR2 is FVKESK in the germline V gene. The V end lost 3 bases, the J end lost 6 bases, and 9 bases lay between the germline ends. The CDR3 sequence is CASSHRTLNEQFF. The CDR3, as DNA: TGTGCCAGCAGCCACCGGACTCTCAATGAGCAGTTCTTC.

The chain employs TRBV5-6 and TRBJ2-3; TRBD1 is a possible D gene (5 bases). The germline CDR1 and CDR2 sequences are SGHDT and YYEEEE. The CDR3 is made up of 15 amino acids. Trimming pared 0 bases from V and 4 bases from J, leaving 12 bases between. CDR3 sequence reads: CASSLGAGSADTQYF. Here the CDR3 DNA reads TGTGCCAGCAGCTTGGGGGCAGGGTCCGCAGATACGCAGTATTTT.

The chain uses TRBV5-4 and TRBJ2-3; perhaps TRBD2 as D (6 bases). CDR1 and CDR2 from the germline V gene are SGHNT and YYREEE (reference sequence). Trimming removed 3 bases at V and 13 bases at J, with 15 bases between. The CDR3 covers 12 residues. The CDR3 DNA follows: TGTGCCAGCAGCTCCCGGGACTTGCTTAAGTATTTT. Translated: CASSSRDLLKYF.

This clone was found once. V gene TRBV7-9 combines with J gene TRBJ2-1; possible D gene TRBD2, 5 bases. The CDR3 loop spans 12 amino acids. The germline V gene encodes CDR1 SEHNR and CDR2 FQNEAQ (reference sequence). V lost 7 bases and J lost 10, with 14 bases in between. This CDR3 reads CASTHGRGEQFF. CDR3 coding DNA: TGTGCCAGCACCCACGGCCGAGGGGAGCAGTTCTTC.

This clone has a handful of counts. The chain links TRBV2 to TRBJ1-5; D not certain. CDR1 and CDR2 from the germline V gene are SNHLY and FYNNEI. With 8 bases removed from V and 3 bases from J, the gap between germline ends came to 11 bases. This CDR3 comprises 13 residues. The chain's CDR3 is CASHRQSNQPQHF. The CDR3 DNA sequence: TGTGCCAGCCATCGTCAGTCCAATCAGCCCCAGCATTTT.

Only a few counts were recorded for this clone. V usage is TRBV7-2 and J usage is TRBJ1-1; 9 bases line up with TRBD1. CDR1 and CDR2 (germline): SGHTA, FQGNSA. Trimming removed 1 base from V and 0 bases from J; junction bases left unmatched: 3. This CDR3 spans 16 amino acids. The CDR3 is CASSLDRGLVNTEAFF. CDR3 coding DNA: TGTGCCAGCAGCTTAGACAGGGGGCTTGTGAACACTGAAGCTTTCTTT.

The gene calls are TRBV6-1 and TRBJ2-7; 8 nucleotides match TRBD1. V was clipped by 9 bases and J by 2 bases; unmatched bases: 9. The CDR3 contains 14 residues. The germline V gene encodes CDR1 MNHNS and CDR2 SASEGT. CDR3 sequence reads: CASTIQGDAYEQYF. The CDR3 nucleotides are TGTGCCAGTACGATACAGGGGGACGCCTACGAGCAGTACTTC.

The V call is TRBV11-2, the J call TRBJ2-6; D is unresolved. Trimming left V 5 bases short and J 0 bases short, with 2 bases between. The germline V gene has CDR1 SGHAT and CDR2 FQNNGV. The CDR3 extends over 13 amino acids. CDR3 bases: TGTGCCAGCAGCCACTCTGGGGCCAACGTCCTGACTTTC. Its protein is CASSHSGANVLTF.

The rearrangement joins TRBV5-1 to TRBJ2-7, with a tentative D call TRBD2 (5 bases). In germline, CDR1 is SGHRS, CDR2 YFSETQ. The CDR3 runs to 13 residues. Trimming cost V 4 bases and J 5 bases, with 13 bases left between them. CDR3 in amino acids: CASSLGLRDEQYF. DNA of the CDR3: TGCGCCAGCAGCCTGGGTTTGAGGGACGAGCAGTACTTC.

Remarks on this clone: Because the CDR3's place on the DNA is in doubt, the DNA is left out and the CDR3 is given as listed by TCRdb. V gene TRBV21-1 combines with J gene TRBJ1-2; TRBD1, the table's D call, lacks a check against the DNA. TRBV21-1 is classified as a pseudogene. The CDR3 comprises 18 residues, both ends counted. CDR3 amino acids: CASSKDFGTGAFLYGYTF.

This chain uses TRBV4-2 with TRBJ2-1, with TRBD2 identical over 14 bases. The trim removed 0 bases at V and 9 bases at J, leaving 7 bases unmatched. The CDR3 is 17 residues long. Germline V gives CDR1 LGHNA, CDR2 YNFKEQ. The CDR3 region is CASSQDQGLAGAGEQFF. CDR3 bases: TGTGCCAGCAGCCAAGATCAGGGACTAGCGGGAGCGGGTGAGCAGTTCTTC.

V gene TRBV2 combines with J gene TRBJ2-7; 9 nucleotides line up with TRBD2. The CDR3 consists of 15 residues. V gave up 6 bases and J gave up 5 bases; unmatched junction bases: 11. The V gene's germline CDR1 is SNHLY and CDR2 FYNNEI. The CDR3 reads CASSELISGSDEQYF. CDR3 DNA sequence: TGTGCCAGCAGCGAACTTATTAGCGGGAGTGACGAGCAGTACTTC. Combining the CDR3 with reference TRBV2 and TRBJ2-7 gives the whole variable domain EPEVTQTPSHQVTQMGQEVILRCVPISNHLYFYWYRQILGQKVEFLVSFYNNEISEKSEIFDDQFSVERPDGSNFTLKIRSTKLEDSAMYFCASSELISGSDEQYFGPGTRLTVT.

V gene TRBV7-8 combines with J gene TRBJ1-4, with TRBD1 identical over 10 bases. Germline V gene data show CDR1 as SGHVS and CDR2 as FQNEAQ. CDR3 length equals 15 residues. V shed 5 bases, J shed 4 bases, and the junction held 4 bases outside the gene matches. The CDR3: CASSQRTGGNEKLFF. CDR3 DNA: TGTGCCAGCAGCCAGCGGACAGGGGGTAATGAAAAACTGTTTTTT.